Following are 9 T cell receptor beta chains from one sample sequenced in a study of cytomegalovirus exposure and HLA in healthy donors. TCRdb keeps only in-frame clones here, not all; method: immunoSEQ multiplex PCR. The sample records hundreds of thousands of clones, roughly 88% being singletons. The sample was PBMCs. The receptors were gathered from a woman under 30 in good health and CMV-seronegative.

DNA for the CDR3: TGTGCCAGCAGTTCCAAGCTTCTAGCGGGAGTGTCCTACGAGCAGTACTTC. Protein product: CASSSKLLAGVSYEQYF. This chain uses TRBV27 with TRBJ2-7, with 10 bases lining up with TRBD2. Trimming cost V 4 bases and J 1 base; bases outside gene matches: 10. CDR3 length equals 17 residues. The germline CDR1 and CDR2 sequences are MNHEY and SMNVEV (reference sequence).

This clone was counted between two and nine times. The J gene is TRBJ2-7, the V gene TRBV10-3; 9 positions match TRBD1. This CDR3 contains 14 residues. The V gene's germline CDR1 is ENHRY and CDR2 SYGVKD. Trimming took 9 bases from V and 2 from J; bases not matched to a gene: 8. CDR3 protein: CAMGFGTGPYEQYF. In DNA, the CDR3 is TGTGCCATGGGTTTCGGGACAGGGCCCTACGAGCAGTACTTC.

The chain has TRBV30 and TRBJ1-1; D call uncertain. The V end was cut by 6 bases, the J end by 5 bases, with 13 bases between. CDR1 GTSNPN and CDR2 SVGIG come from the germline V gene (reference sequence). This CDR3 comprises 12 residues. As DNA, the CDR3 is TGTGCCTGTATGACGGGGAGGACTGAAGCTTTCTTT. Protein sequence: CACMTGRTEAFF.

V is TRBV5-1 and J is TRBJ2-5, with 14 bases identical to TRBD2. The ends lost 3 bases at V and 5 bases at J; junction bases unmatched: 9. CDR1 SGHRS and CDR2 YFSETQ come from the germline V gene. This CDR3 is 17 amino acids long. The CDR3 DNA reads as TGCGCCAGCAGCTATGGACTAGCGGGAGGCCAGGGGGAGACCCAGTACTTC. Its protein is CASSYGLAGGQGETQYF.

This clone has just a few counts. The V gene is TRBV27, the J gene TRBJ2-7, with a tentative D call TRBD2 (6 bases). The V gene lost 5 bases and the J gene lost 3 bases, with 11 bases spanning the gap. The CDR3 is 13 residues long. Germline V gene lookup returns CDR1 MNHEY and CDR2 SMNVEV (reference sequence). As DNA, the CDR3 is TGTGCCAGCAGTGCGGGGACCAGCTACGAGCAGTACTTC. This codes for CASSAGTSYEQYF.

This chain connects TRBV19 to TRBJ2-1, with 11 bases fitting TRBD1. Germline assignment: CDR1 LNHDA and CDR2 SQIVND (reference sequence). The CDR3 spans 15 residues. Trimming removed 1 base from V and 6 bases from J; junction bases left unmatched: 2. As DNA, the CDR3 is TGTGCCAGTAGTATAGGTGGACAGGGGGCCAATGAGCAGTTCTTC. Protein sequence: CASSIGGQGANEQFF.

The chain combines TRBV7-2 with TRBJ2-6, with 13 bases matching TRBD2. Germline V gene sequence: CDR1 SGHTA, CDR2 FQGNSA. The CDR3 is 18 residues long. V dropped 4 bases and J dropped 5; count of bases not matched to a gene: 8. For the CDR3, the DNA is TGTGCCAGCAGCTCAATTCCGGGACTAGCGGGACGGGCCAACGTCCTGACTTTC. Translation: CASSSIPGLAGRANVLTF.

The V gene is TRBV2, the J gene TRBJ1-1; tentative D call: TRBD1 (5 bases). The V gene's germline CDR1 is SNHLY and CDR2 FYNNEI. Trimming left V 5 bases short and J 4 bases short, with 17 bases between. CDR3 size: 15 residues. CDR3 protein: CASSHGEGYGTEAFF. The CDR3 DNA follows: TGTGCCAGCAGTCACGGGGAGGGGTACGGCACTGAAGCTTTCTTT.

This clone was found once. The V call is TRBV5-1, the J call TRBJ2-2, with D perhaps matching TRBD2 (5 bases). Germline V CDR1 and CDR2: SGHRS, YFSETQ. Trimming took off 2 bases at V and 2 bases at J, with 10 bases between the two ends. The CDR3 spans 15 residues. The CDR3 bases are TGCGCCAGCAGCTTTCTCAGCGGTAACACCGGGGAGCTGTTTTTT. It specifies CASSFLSGNTGELFF.